Listed below are T cell receptor beta chains from one sample, sequenced in a study of cytomegalovirus exposure and HLA in healthy donors. The data were produced by immunoSEQ multiplex PCR, yet TCRdb's version contains in-frame clones alone and is incomplete. This sample yields roughly 150,000 clones, of which more than 70% are seen a single time; about 3% belongs to the top ten. What was sequenced was PBMCs. The receptor source for this set is a male donor in good health and CMV-seronegative. CDR3s include the opening cysteine and the closing phenylalanine or tryptophan. The D gene is left open where the match is weak. Not all rows give a size; the values are once, few, many and, for expanded clones, a class.

CDR3 DNA: TGTGCCAGCAGCCCGACCGGGACTGTGCAGTATTTT; CDR3 protein: CASSPTGTVQYF; clone size: once; D gene: .; V gene: TRBV7-3; J gene: TRBJ2-3; CDR3 length: 12
CDR3 DNA: TGTGCCAGCAGTTCCACCTTACAGAGGGCGCCGGAGCTGTTTTTT; CDR3 protein: CASSSTLQRAPELFF; clone size: .; D gene: .; V gene: TRBV6-6; J gene: TRBJ2-2; CDR3 length: 15
CDR3 DNA: TGCGCCAGTTCGACAGCGGGCAGAAGAGACAATGAGCAGTTCTTC; CDR3 protein: CASSTAGRRDNEQFF; clone size: .; D gene: .; V gene: TRBV5-1; J gene: TRBJ2-1; CDR3 length: 15
CDR3 DNA: TGTGCCAGCCAGGGACAGGGAGGCGAGCAGTACTTC; CDR3 protein: CASQGQGGEQYF; clone size: .; D gene: TRBD1; V gene: TRBV28; J gene: TRBJ2-7; CDR3 length: 12
CDR3 DNA: TGTGCCAGCGGCCGTGCACTAGCGGGAGTCGGCAAGGAGCAGTTCTTC; CDR3 protein: CASGRALAGVGKEQFF; clone size: .; D gene: TRBD2; V gene: TRBV2; J gene: TRBJ2-1; CDR3 length: 16
CDR3 DNA: TGTGCCAGCAGCTGGAGAAGCGGGAAATGGGAGACCCAGTACTTC; CDR3 protein: CASSWRSGKWETQYF; clone size: few; D gene: TRBD2; V gene: TRBV5-4; J gene: TRBJ2-5; CDR3 length: 15
CDR3 DNA: TGCGCCAGCAGCATCCGGGACAGGGGGAGAACTGAAGCTTTCTTT; CDR3 protein: CASSIRDRGRTEAFF; clone size: .; D gene: TRBD1; V gene: TRBV5-1; J gene: TRBJ1-1; CDR3 length: 15
CDR3 DNA: TGTGCCAGCAGTCCTCCCCTGGGACTAGCGGTAAGGGATGAGCAGTTCTTC; CDR3 protein: CASSPPLGLAVRDEQFF; clone size: .; D gene: TRBD2; V gene: TRBV28; J gene: TRBJ2-1; CDR3 length: 17
CDR3 DNA: TGTGCCAGCATAGAGGGTAGTAAAGATACGCAGTATTTT; CDR3 protein: CASIEGSKDTQYF; clone size: .; D gene: .; V gene: TRBV6-1; J gene: TRBJ2-3; CDR3 length: 13
CDR3 DNA: TGTGCCAGCAGCTTTAGCGGGGAATACTACAATGAGCAGTTCTTC; CDR3 protein: CASSFSGEYYNEQFF; clone size: .; D gene: TRBD2; V gene: TRBV7-3; J gene: TRBJ2-1; CDR3 length: 15
CDR3 DNA: TGTGCCAGCAGCTTGGCCCAGGGGACAGATACGCAGTATTTT; CDR3 protein: CASSLAQGTDTQYF; clone size: .; D gene: .; V gene: TRBV5-6; J gene: TRBJ2-3; CDR3 length: 14
CDR3 DNA: TGCGCCAGCAGTGAGAGACTAGCAATGAAGACCCAGTACTTC; CDR3 protein: CASSERLAMKTQYF; clone size: few; D gene: TRBD2; V gene: TRBV10-1; J gene: TRBJ2-5; CDR3 length: 14
CDR3 DNA: TGTGCCAGCAGTGAAGTTACTAGCGGGGGGGCCGCAGATACGCAGTATTTT; CDR3 protein: CASSEVTSGGAADTQYF; clone size: .; D gene: TRBD2; V gene: TRBV6-4; J gene: TRBJ2-3; CDR3 length: 17
CDR3 DNA: TGTGCCAGCAGTGCATGGGACAGGGGGTTCGAAGCTTTCTTT; CDR3 protein: CASSAWDRGFEAFF; clone size: .; D gene: TRBD1; V gene: TRBV28; J gene: TRBJ1-1; CDR3 length: 14
CDR3 DNA: TGTGCCAGCAGCTTGAGCGCGGTAGATACGCAGTATTTT; CDR3 protein: CASSLSAVDTQYF; clone size: .; D gene: .; V gene: TRBV7-7; J gene: TRBJ2-3; CDR3 length: 13
CDR3 DNA: TGCGCCAGCAGCTTGACAGGGTTTTGGGAGACCCAGTACTTC; CDR3 protein: CASSLTGFWETQYF; clone size: .; D gene: .; V gene: TRBV5-1; J gene: TRBJ2-5; CDR3 length: 14
CDR3 DNA: TGTGCCTGGAGTAACCCCTGGGAGGGGGGGCGAGAGACCCAGTACTTC; CDR3 protein: CAWSNPWEGGRETQYF; clone size: .; D gene: .; V gene: TRBV30; J gene: TRBJ2-5; CDR3 length: 16
CDR3 DNA: TGTGCCAGCAGCGTAAGCGGGGGGAGCAACGGGGAGCTGTTTTTT; CDR3 protein: CASSVSGGSNGELFF; clone size: .; D gene: TRBD2; V gene: TRBV11-3; J gene: TRBJ2-2; CDR3 length: 15
CDR3 DNA: TGTGCCAGCAGGGCACCTAGCGGGGCCTACGAGCAGTACTTC; CDR3 protein: CASRAPSGAYEQYF; clone size: .; D gene: TRBD2; V gene: TRBV6-5; J gene: TRBJ2-7; CDR3 length: 14
CDR3 DNA: TGCAGTGCCGATCAACAGGCTAGCTACACCTTC; CDR3 protein: CSADQQASYTF; clone size: .; D gene: .; V gene: TRBV20-1; J gene: TRBJ1-2; CDR3 length: 11
CDR3 DNA: TGTGCCAGCAGCATATGGACTACCTCCAATGAGCAGTTCTTC; CDR3 protein: CASSIWTTSNEQFF; clone size: .; D gene: .; V gene: TRBV7-2; J gene: TRBJ2-1; CDR3 length: 14
CDR3 DNA: TGCGCCAGCAGCCAAGAGGGACTAGCGGGGGCCCGTAGGTTCTTC; CDR3 protein: CASSQEGLAGARRFF; clone size: .; D gene: TRBD2; V gene: TRBV4-1; J gene: TRBJ2-1; CDR3 length: 15
CDR3 DNA: TGCGCCAGCAGCTCTGGGACTAGCAGAACAGATACGCAGTATTTT; CDR3 protein: CASSSGTSRTDTQYF; clone size: .; D gene: TRBD2; V gene: TRBV5-1; J gene: TRBJ2-3; CDR3 length: 15
CDR3 DNA: TGTGCCAGCAGTGAACAGGGGACCGGGGAGCTGTTTTTT; CDR3 protein: CASSEQGTGELFF; clone size: .; D gene: .; V gene: TRBV2; J gene: TRBJ2-2; CDR3 length: 13
CDR3 DNA: TGTGCCAGCAGCTTAATTAGCGGGAGGGCCGGGGGTGCAGATACGCAGTATTTT; CDR3 protein: CASSLISGRAGGADTQYF; clone size: .; D gene: TRBD2; V gene: TRBV7-2; J gene: TRBJ2-3; CDR3 length: 18
CDR3 DNA: TGCGCCAGCAGCCCTCTAGGTCTAGCGGGAGACACTGAGCAGTTCTTC; CDR3 protein: CASSPLGLAGDTEQFF; clone size: .; D gene: TRBD2; V gene: TRBV4-3; J gene: TRBJ2-1; CDR3 length: 16
CDR3 DNA: TGTGCCAGCAGTTACGAAGGGGATCGGAGCGAGCAGTACTTC; CDR3 protein: CASSYEGDRSEQYF; clone size: .; D gene: .; V gene: TRBV6-5; J gene: TRBJ2-7; CDR3 length: 14
CDR3 DNA: TGTGCCAGCAGCTTGCCGGGAGGACCTGAAGATACGCAGTATTTT; CDR3 protein: CASSLPGGPEDTQYF; clone size: few; D gene: TRBD2; V gene: TRBV5-6; J gene: TRBJ2-3; CDR3 length: 15
CDR3 DNA: TGTGCCAGCAGCCCTGAGGGGGGGAGCTCCTACGAGCAGTACTTC; CDR3 protein: CASSPEGGSSYEQYF; clone size: .; D gene: .; V gene: TRBV13; J gene: TRBJ2-7; CDR3 length: 15
CDR3 DNA: TGTGCCGCCAGACTTGGGGAGACCCAGTACTTC; CDR3 protein: CAARLGETQYF; clone size: .; D gene: .; V gene: TRBV28; J gene: TRBJ2-5; CDR3 length: 11
CDR3 DNA: TGTGCCAGCAGCTTGACATGGACAGGGAGGGGGGTACCCGAGCAGTACTTC; CDR3 protein: CASSLTWTGRGVPEQYF; clone size: .; D gene: .; V gene: TRBV7-9; J gene: TRBJ2-7; CDR3 length: 17
CDR3 DNA: TGTGCCACCAGCAACGACAGGGGGCTTGGCGAGCAGTACTTC; CDR3 protein: CATSNDRGLGEQYF; clone size: .; D gene: TRBD1; V gene: TRBV15; J gene: TRBJ2-7; CDR3 length: 14
CDR3 DNA: TGTGCCAGCAGCTTAGGGGGGGTTACGAACACTGAAGCTTTCTTT; CDR3 protein: CASSLGGVTNTEAFF; clone size: .; D gene: .; V gene: TRBV7-2; J gene: TRBJ1-1; CDR3 length: 15
CDR3 DNA: TGTGCCAGCAGCAAGCCCGCTATAAAGGAGGGCTGGGAGACCCAGTACTTC; CDR3 protein: CASSKPAIKEGWETQYF; clone size: .; D gene: .; V gene: TRBV2; J gene: TRBJ2-5; CDR3 length: 17
CDR3 DNA: TGTGCCAGCAGCTCCCACGCGGACAGGTGGCCCTACGAGCAGTACTTC; CDR3 protein: CASSSHADRWPYEQYF; clone size: .; D gene: TRBD1; V gene: TRBV11-2; J gene: TRBJ2-7; CDR3 length: 16
CDR3 DNA: TGTGCCAGCAGCTTGGTAGGGAGTAGCAATCAGCCCCAGCATTTT; CDR3 protein: CASSLVGSSNQPQHF; clone size: .; D gene: .; V gene: TRBV5-5; J gene: TRBJ1-5; CDR3 length: 15
CDR3 DNA: TGTGCCAGTAGTCCGTTGGACAGGGGACGAGGAAACACCATATATTTT; CDR3 protein: CASSPLDRGRGNTIYF; clone size: .; D gene: TRBD1; V gene: TRBV19; J gene: TRBJ1-3; CDR3 length: 16
CDR3 DNA: TGTGCCAGCTCTCCTAGGGGGGGTAATTCACCCCTCCACTTT; CDR3 protein: CASSPRGGNSPLHF; clone size: .; D gene: .; V gene: TRBV18; J gene: TRBJ1-6; CDR3 length: 14
CDR3 DNA: TGTGCCAGCAGTGTTGAGGCAGGGGGCTATAGTCAGCCCCAGCATTTT; CDR3 protein: CASSVEAGGYSQPQHF; clone size: .; D gene: TRBD1; V gene: TRBV2; J gene: TRBJ1-5; CDR3 length: 16
CDR3 DNA: TGTGCCAGCAGTTTATCCCCTTTTAGACAGGGGCGTGTCACTGAAGCTTTCTTT; CDR3 protein: CASSLSPFRQGRVTEAFF; clone size: once; D gene: TRBD1; V gene: TRBV27; J gene: TRBJ1-1; CDR3 length: 18
CDR3 DNA: TGTGCCAGCAGCTTAGATGGCGGGGGGGCTCCCAAGGTGCAGTATTTT; CDR3 protein: CASSLDGGGAPKVQYF; clone size: .; D gene: TRBD2; V gene: TRBV7-2; J gene: TRBJ2-3; CDR3 length: 16
CDR3 DNA: TGTGCCAGCAGGGCTGGGAGCTCCTACAATGAGCAGTTCTTC; CDR3 protein: CASRAGSSYNEQFF; clone size: .; D gene: .; V gene: TRBV2; J gene: TRBJ2-1; CDR3 length: 14
CDR3 DNA: TGTGCCAGCAGCCGGGAGGGGTACGACACCGGGGAGCTGTTTTTT; CDR3 protein: CASSREGYDTGELFF; clone size: .; D gene: TRBD2; V gene: TRBV7-3; J gene: TRBJ2-2; CDR3 length: 15
CDR3 DNA: TGTGCCAGCAGTGAGACTAGTACCGGGGAGCTGTTTTTT; CDR3 protein: CASSETSTGELFF; clone size: many; D gene: .; V gene: TRBV6-4; J gene: TRBJ2-2; CDR3 length: 13
CDR3 DNA: TGTGCCAGCAGCGCGGGCGAGCAGTACTTC; CDR3 protein: CASSAGEQYF; clone size: .; D gene: .; V gene: TRBV2; J gene: TRBJ2-7; CDR3 length: 10
CDR3 DNA: TGTGCCAGCAGCCCCTCGGACAGGTACAATGAAAAACTGTTTTTT; CDR3 protein: CASSPSDRYNEKLFF; clone size: .; D gene: TRBD1; V gene: TRBV7-9; J gene: TRBJ1-4; CDR3 length: 15
CDR3 DNA: TGTGCCAGCATTAGCCCCGGTTTCAGGAACACTGAAGCTTTCTTT; CDR3 protein: CASISPGFRNTEAFF; clone size: .; D gene: .; V gene: TRBV28; J gene: TRBJ1-1; CDR3 length: 15
CDR3 DNA: TGCGCCAGCAGCTTGGGAGGGTCCGGGGCCAACGTCCTGACTTTC; CDR3 protein: CASSLGGSGANVLTF; clone size: .; D gene: .; V gene: TRBV5-1; J gene: TRBJ2-6; CDR3 length: 15
CDR3 DNA: TGTGCCAGCAGCTCGTACTCCTCTACAGATACGCAGTATTTT; CDR3 protein: CASSSYSSTDTQYF; clone size: .; D gene: .; V gene: TRBV7-2; J gene: TRBJ2-3; CDR3 length: 14
CDR3 DNA: TGTGCCAGCAGGAATATCGGGAGATCCGATAATTCACCCCTCCACTTT; CDR3 protein: CASRNIGRSDNSPLHF; clone size: many; D gene: .; V gene: TRBV4-2; J gene: TRBJ1-6; CDR3 length: 16
CDR3 DNA: TGCGCCAGCAGCTTTGGAGACAGGAGTAATTCACCCCTCCACTTT; CDR3 protein: CASSFGDRSNSPLHF; clone size: .; D gene: .; V gene: TRBV5-1; J gene: TRBJ1-6; CDR3 length: 15
CDR3 DNA: TGTGCCAGCAGCGTAGATCTCGGAGGGTACGGCTACACCTTC; CDR3 protein: CASSVDLGGYGYTF; clone size: .; D gene: .; V gene: TRBV9; J gene: TRBJ1-2; CDR3 length: 14
CDR3 DNA: TGTGCCAGCAGCGATCGTACCGGGACTTCCACGGGGGGTACGCAGTATTTT; CDR3 protein: CASSDRTGTSTGGTQYF; clone size: .; D gene: TRBD2; V gene: TRBV5-4; J gene: TRBJ2-3; CDR3 length: 17
CDR3 DNA: TGCAGCGGCCGACAGGGTTCGTCAGATACGCAGTATTTT; CDR3 protein: CSGRQGSSDTQYF; clone size: .; D gene: TRBD1; V gene: TRBV29-1; J gene: TRBJ2-3; CDR3 length: 13